The present T cell receptor (beta chain) was sequenced within a study of CD8+CD57+ T cells in acquired aplastic anemia. Investigators profiled TCR beta VDJ and CDR3 from genomic DNA template. TCRdb analysed the reads with MiXCR anew, one entry per CDR3 protein. This table holds fewer than 250,000 distinct CDR3 sequences, roughly 50% found once. Those patients picked for sequencing had displayed CD8+CD57+ cell expansion on flow cytometry. In regard to this clonotype: With a much larger clone just one base away, this may be a read error.

Germline V gene data show CDR1 as KGHSH and CDR2 as LQKENI. The CDR3 is 15 residues long. This chain joins TRBV18 and TRBJ1-6; 7 nucleotides line up with TRBD1. The receptor comes from a human donor with aplastic anemia. Material for sequencing was sorted CD4+, CD8+, or CD8+CD57+ T cells (not recorded which) from PBMCs. CDR3 region: CACSPRPGGESPLHF. The CDR3 nucleotides are TGTGCCTGCTCACCACGTCCAGGGGGGGAATCACCCCTCCACTTT.